The sequence of this T cell receptor (beta chain) was determined in a study of blood T cell repertoires in COVID-19. In the study overall: The samples span acute and convalescent COVID-19 from the United States, Italy and Spain.

Only in-frame clones appear in the TCRdb table, and some are missing; sequencing was by immunoSEQ multiplex PCR. The data show around 56,000 clones, 65% to 90% seen once. This CDR3 region has 13 residues. Trimming stripped 6 bases from V and 2 bases from J, with 10 bases between. Germline V gene lookup returns CDR1 MNHNS and CDR2 SASEGT. The clonotype comes from a woman at least 80 years old with active or convalescent COVID-19. This chain uses TRBV6-1 with TRBJ1-2; D perhaps matches TRBD1 (6 bases). Sequenced sample: peripheral blood. CDR3 sequence reads: CASSQTGNYGYTF. As DNA, the CDR3 is TGTGCCAGCAGCCAAACAGGGAACTATGGCTACACCTTC.